Listed here are 12 T cell receptor beta chains from one sample, sequenced in a study of immune aging and cytomegalovirus after organ transplant. Antigen specificity for these receptors is unknown. Time point meaning: five sample-tagged time points from pre-transplant (day -1) to day 368 post-transplant, pooled. Cells were captured in microwells, and libraries were made with BD Rhapsody targeted mRNA and AbSeq chemistry. TCRdb independently ran MiXCR on the single-cell sequencing reads; one entry per CDR3 protein. The table lists fewer than 25,000 distinct CDR3 sequences, approximately 40% of them singletons. The sample was CMV peptide-activated CD4+ and CD8+ T cells sorted from blood, taken at five time points, pooled. The sample's subset: sorted CD8+CD137+ and CD4+CD154+ T cells after about 12 h CMV IE-1 peptide stimulation. The source is a female donor who had a heart transplant and CMV viremia.

The V and J genes are TRBV27 and TRBJ2-5; a weak D match, TRBD2 (6 bases). CDR1 MNHEY and CDR2 SMNVEV come from the germline V gene (reference sequence). This CDR3 has 13 residues. V gave up 3 bases and J gave up 8 bases, with 13 bases separating them. As DNA, the CDR3 is TGTGCCAGCAGTTTCGTGCGGCGGGAAACCCAGTACTTC. It translates to CASSFVRRETQYF.

This clonotype was recorded a few times. The chain combines TRBV7-2 with TRBJ2-1; no reliable D call. In germline, CDR1 is SGHTA, CDR2 FQGNSA. The V end lost 4 bases, the J end lost 0 bases, and 13 bases lay between the germline ends. This CDR3 is built from 16 residues. This CDR3 is CASSSLKGSSYNEQFF. Here the CDR3 DNA reads TGTGCCAGCAGCTCGCTCAAGGGCTCCTCCTACAATGAGCAGTTCTTC.

In its sample, this clonotype was seen many times. No conserved phenylalanine or tryptophan ends this CDR3, so it is likely a read error. The genes are TRBV3-1 and TRBJ1-1; D is possibly TRBD1 (6 bases). This CDR3 spans 15 amino acids. Germline CDR1 LGHDT, CDR2 YNNKEL (reference sequence). V lost 1 base and J 2 bases, leaving 11 bases between the germline ends. CDR3 DNA: TGTGCCAGCAGCCAAGGTAACAGGGTTAACACTGAAGCTTTCTCT. This translates into CASSQGNRVNTEAFS.

The V gene is TRBV7-9, the J gene TRBJ2-3; the D gene is possibly TRBD2 (6 bases). In germline, CDR1 is SEHNR, CDR2 FQNEAQ (reference sequence). V was clipped by 2 bases and J by 3 bases, with 15 bases between them. CDR3 length: 16 amino acids. Written as DNA, the CDR3 is TGTGCCAGCAGCTTATGGCGGGGTGGCTCGACAGATACGCAGTATTTT. The encoded protein is CASSLWRGGSTDTQYF. Variable domain in full (rest from reference TRBV7-9 and TRBJ2-3): DTGVSQNPRHKITKRGQNVTFRCDPISEHNRLYWYRQTLGQGPEFLTYFQNEAQLEKSRLLSDRFSAERPKGSFSTLEIQRTEQGDSAMYLCASSLWRGGSTDTQYFGPGTRLTVL.

Only a few counts were recorded for this clonotype. The chain joins TRBV6-2 or TRBV6-3 to TRBJ1-5; D unclear. The germline gives CDR1 MNHEY, CDR2 SVGEGT. V lost 6 bases to trimming and J lost 8 bases, with 26 bases between them. The CDR3 length is 17 residues. The CDR3 loop is CASRNGLSDKGVEPQHF. CDR3 coding DNA: TGTGCCAGCAGAAACGGCTTGTCAGACAAGGGCGTAGAGCCCCAGCATTTT.

This clonotype was counted between two and nine times. V is TRBV7-6 and J is TRBJ2-3; tentatively, D is TRBD1 or TRBD2 (5 bases each). Trimming left V 3 bases short and J 7 bases short, with 20 bases between. The CDR3 runs 16 residues. CDR1 is SGHVS, CDR2 FNYEAQ, per germline. Written as DNA, the CDR3 is TGTGCCAGCAGCTTCGACGCCCCGGGACCCCGGAATACGCAGTATTTT. Translation gives CASSFDAPGPRNTQYF.

This clonotype was found a few times. This rearrangement joins TRBV11-2 to TRBJ1-2; perhaps TRBD1 as D (5 bases). Deletions cut 3 bases from V and 7 bases from J, with 12 bases between. This CDR3 is 13 amino acids long. Germline lookup yields CDR1 SGHAT and CDR2 FQNNGV. This chain's CDR3 is CASSFRERIGYTF. CDR3 bases: TGTGCCAGCAGCTTCAGGGAAAGGATTGGCTACACCTTC.

This clonotype is categorized as medium-sized. The chain employs TRBV20-1 and TRBJ2-5, with D perhaps TRBD1 (9 bases). V lost 0 bases, J lost 5 bases, and 19 bases lay in between. This CDR3 is built from 16 residues. Germline V gene lookup returns CDR1 DFQATT and CDR2 SNEGSKA (reference sequence). The CDR3 here is CSARDVAGQGYETQYF. In nucleotides, the CDR3 is TGCAGTGCTAGAGACGTAGCGGGACAGGGTTACGAGACCCAGTACTTC.

This clonotype was observed at least ten times. The chain recombines TRBV5-6 with TRBJ2-2; 9 bases line up with TRBD1. The CDR3 totals 17 residues. The germline CDR1 and CDR2 sequences are SGHDT and YYEEEE. V was clipped by 2 bases and J by 3 bases; unmatched bases: 8. This CDR3 reads CASSFWWDRVDTGELFF. The DNA of the CDR3 is TGTGCCAGCAGCTTCTGGTGGGACAGGGTTGACACCGGGGAGCTGTTTTTT.

The chain uses TRBV14 and TRBJ2-1; the match to TRBD2 covers 10 bases. Trimming at V came to 0 bases and at J to 5 bases, leaving 1 base not matched to a gene. The CDR3 length is 15 residues. CDR1 is SGHDN, CDR2 FVKESK, per germline. CDR3 sequence: CASSQELAGNNEQFF. In nucleotides, the CDR3 is TGTGCCAGCAGCCAAGAACTAGCGGGAAACAATGAGCAGTTCTTC.

A remark on this clonotype: A single base is all that separates this from a far larger clone, so a read error is likely. The CDR3, as DNA: TGTGCCAGCAGCCGACAGGCGGGCTTCACAGATACGCAGCATTTT. It is translated as CASSRQAGFTDTQHF. V and J are TRBV7-8 and TRBJ2-3, with D perhaps TRBD1 (6 bases). The last part of the DNA fits TRBJ1-5 better; the J call may be wrong. CDR1 and CDR2 (germline): SGHVS, FQNEAQ. This CDR3 comprises 15 residues.

The table lists this clonotype with a few counts. V usage is TRBV9 and J usage is TRBJ1-1; the D gene is possibly TRBD1 (6 bases). Germline V gene lookup returns CDR1 SGDLS and CDR2 YYNGEE. The CDR3 loop spans 14 amino acids. The V end lost 4 bases, the J end lost 5 bases, and 15 bases lay between the germline ends. The CDR3 sequence: CASSLRGVGTEAFF. The DNA for the CDR3 is TGTGCCAGCAGCCTCAGGGGCGTAGGGACTGAAGCTTTCTTT. Complete variable domain (other parts from reference TRBV9 and TRBJ1-1): DSGVTQTPKHLITATGQRVTLRCSPRSGDLSVYWYQQSLDQGLQFLIQYYNGEERAKGNILERFSAQQFPDLHSELNLSSLELGDSALYFCASSLRGVGTEAFFGQGTRLTVV.